In this sample, the clone carrying this TCR beta chain turned up a few times. The antigen is unknown. The data derive from a study of T cell repertoires in cytomegalovirus infection. Study as a whole: Through public TCR beta signatures, both CMV infection and matching HLA type were indicated.

The CDR3 runs to 16 residues. The germline V and J ends were trimmed by 2 bases and 6 bases, with 20 bases remaining between them. Germline assignment: CDR1 SGHVS and CDR2 FNYEAQ. One entry per CDR3 protein results from TCRdb running MiXCR on the reads. The sample has some 130,000 distinct CDR3 sequences; approximately 30% are singletons. V is TRBV7-6 and J is TRBJ2-7; D is perhaps TRBD2 (6 bases). Specimen: CD8+ T cells from cultured PBMCs, collected from culture after CMV antigen stimulation. This sequence originates from a human donor in good health (CMV status not recorded). Some clones in this sample may be carry-over from other donors' samples. Here the CDR3 DNA reads TGTGCCAGCAGCTTATCGGAGGGAACCCCTTGGGGCGAGCAGTACTTC. Protein: CASSLSEGTPWGEQYF.